This T cell receptor beta chain is from a study of Ad26.COV2.S vaccination and SARS-CoV-2 variants. Study outcomes and limitations: Spike-specific TCR breadth in vaccine recipients exceeded that seen in placebo recipients. Spike-specific CD8+ and CD4+ T cell responses reportedly showed substantial breadth after vaccination. The analyses of TCR breadth and depth may have understated the size of total T cell responses.

Sequencing used immunoSEQ multiplex PCR; TCRdb keeps in-frame clones, though not all of them. Of roughly 150,000 clones listed, 80% to 90% are singletons. In regard to this clone: Its target is not known.

Sequenced here: peripheral blood, sampled after recovery from COVID-19. The sequence was obtained from a human donor who had recovered from COVID-19.

As DNA, the CDR3 is TGCGCCAGCAGTGGGTCCTACGAGCAGTACTTC. This translates into CASSGSYEQYF. The chain is built from TRBV10-2 and TRBJ2-7; D uncertain. From germline, CDR1 is WSHSY and CDR2 SAAADI. The CDR3 loop spans 11 amino acids. The V end was cut by 4 bases, the J end by 1 base, with 2 bases between.